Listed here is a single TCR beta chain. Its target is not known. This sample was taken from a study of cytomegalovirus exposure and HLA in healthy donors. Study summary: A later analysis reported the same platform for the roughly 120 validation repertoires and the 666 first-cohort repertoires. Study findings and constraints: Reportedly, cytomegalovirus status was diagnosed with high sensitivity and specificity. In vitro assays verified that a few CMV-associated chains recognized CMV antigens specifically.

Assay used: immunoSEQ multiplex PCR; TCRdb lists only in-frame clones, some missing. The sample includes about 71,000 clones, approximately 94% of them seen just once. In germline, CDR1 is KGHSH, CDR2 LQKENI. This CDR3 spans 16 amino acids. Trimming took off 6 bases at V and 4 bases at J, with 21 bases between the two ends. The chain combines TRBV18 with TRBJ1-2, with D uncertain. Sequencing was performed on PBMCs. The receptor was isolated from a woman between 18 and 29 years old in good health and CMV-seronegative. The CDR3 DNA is TGTGCCAGCTCGCCCACACCTGACCTGGGGAGCTATGGCTACACCTTC. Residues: CASSPTPDLGSYGYTF.